This T cell receptor beta chain was identified in a study of cytotoxic CD8 clonotypes in ibrutinib-treated CLL (TCRdb year 2021). Turning to the overall study: In this cohort, around 15 patients were treatment-naive and fewer than 13 were relapsed/refractory, while 17 to 18 had unmutated IGHV. Responses were partial in roughly 25 patients and complete in 2; after median 68 months follow-up, about 14 stayed in remission and roughly twelve progressed. The response samples were drawn at a median of roughly eleven months into treatment, with a range of about 6 to 36 months. Samples averaged approximately 240,000 productive templates and some 96,000 productive rearrangements. Of the approximately 94 people in the trial, around 24 had longitudinal samples available. Cryopreserved peripheral blood mononuclear cells were obtained prior to treatment, at the time of response, and at either disease progression or sustained remission. Every remission and progressive disease sample was obtained while ibrutinib was still being received by the patients.

This clone showed up just once. This receptor's antigen is unknown. The sample holds no much larger clone one base away, and base qualities are not on file. The CDR3 sequence holds 13 residues, the cysteine and phenylalanine included. Of all the DNA, just the CDR3 is kept, 39 bases in frame from base 1. Trimming removed 6 bases from V and 14 bases from J, leaving 20 bases between the germline ends. The germline V gene encodes CDR1 SGHAT and CDR2 FQNNGV. Read against the paper, the sample's time point label means: progressive disease on ibrutinib. Around 2 micrograms of genomic DNA were extracted from cryopreserved PBMCs for TCR beta library preparation. Longitudinal blood samples from CLL patients on ibrutinib monotherapy were analyzed using high-throughput TCR beta sequencing. Patients were enrolled in a phase 2 open-label single-center ibrutinib monotherapy trial. What the study reported, not specific to this receptor: Sampling times were not matched between sustained-remission and progressing patients, and lymph node repertoires were not studied. Public clonotypes were rare and either shrank or stayed stable during treatment, and the rise in clonality at ibrutinib response reflected expansion of private clonotypes. At ibrutinib response clonality went up, during sustained remission it held steady, and at progression it dropped back toward baseline. Baseline clonality was found to be higher than that of age-matched healthy donors and was strongly correlated with circulating CD8+ T-cell counts.

A MiSeq instrument was used for deep resolution sequencing, which targeted depths ranging from 1 in 1 million up to 1 in 200,000 T cells, with coverage averaging 10x for each clonotype. TCR beta libraries were generated with the immunoSEQ hsTCRB Kit. As for the original processing: Data were analyzed with ImmunoSEQ Data Assistant and ImmunoSEQ Analyzer, with V, D and J genes assigned per IMGT definitions. Clonality, which ranges from 0 to 1, was calculated as one minus the normalized Shannon entropy of productive rearrangement frequencies. Only overrepresented clonotypes making up at least 0.05% of each patient's repertoire were included in the public clonotype analysis. Repertoires from about a dozen age-matched healthy donors in immuneACCESS were used as clonality controls. TCRdb took over this immuneACCESS table, retaining in-frame rearrangements with V and J assigned. Such tables are incomplete; in checked studies, under half of the missing clones stem from an unresolved V gene, and the remainder is unexplained. The V and J calls and clone size come from that table; D and trimming were worked out from the DNA. For this sample the table gives about 300,000 clones, of which around 76% were detected only once. Around 5.3% of the sample comes from the top ten.

The specimen was PBMCs, collected at disease progression, from a patient treated with ibrutinib. This receptor chain uses TRBV11-2 and TRBJ2-1; a weak D assignment points to TRBD2 (6 bases agree). This sequence originates from a human donor with chronic lymphocytic leukemia. The sequenced DNA: TGTGCCAGCAGTTCCACCGAGGGCGGGGAGGAGTTCTTC. It translates to CASSSTEGGEEFF.